The clone carrying this T cell receptor beta chain has a single count. Its antigen is not identified. The data derive from a study of shared clonotypes between healthy human individuals. This CDR3 has 19 residues. After removal of 1 base from V and 4 bases from J, the junction contained 19 bases not matched to a gene. Germline V gives CDR1 SGHAT, CDR2 FQNNGV. Overall study results and limits: Larger estimated richness was generally recorded for naive subsets relative to memory subsets. About 5% of naive CD4 clonotypes were shared across four donors.

Profiling relied on immunoSEQ multiplex PCR, and the TCRdb table lists in-frame clones only, not all of them. The table shows roughly 2,000,000 clones, with less than 95% occurring only once. CD8 cells regarded as naive lacked CD45RO, were positively chosen for CCR7, and omitted terminally differentiated effector memory CD45RA+ cells. HIV-negative, healthy adults without recent acute infections or vaccinations were the donors. The sample comprised naive CD8+ T cells sorted from blood. The chain employs TRBV11-2 and TRBJ2-7, with 7 positions matching TRBD2. The receptor was derived from a man aged 18 to 29 in good health. CDR3 nucleotides: TGTGCCAGCAGCTTAGCCCAGGCCCTCGGGGGGAAGGGGACGTACGAGCAGTACTTC. Its translation: CASSLAQALGGKGTYEQYF.